The rows below give T cell receptor beta chains drawn from one sample of a study of OX40 agonist ivuxolimab in advanced cancers. Assay: immunoSEQ multiplex PCR; the TCRdb copy retains only in-frame clones and omits some. The sample consists of roughly 66,000 clones, roughly 85% of them appearing once. The source material was CD4+ or CD8+ T cells sorted from blood, sampled in a trial of the OX40 agonist ivuxolimab. The receptors derive from an adult with an advanced solid tumor such as melanoma, head and neck, liver or kidney cancer. CDR3s include the opening cysteine and the closing phenylalanine or tryptophan. Fields, in order: clone size, J gene, V gene, D gene, CDR3 DNA, CDR3 protein. The D gene is left open where the match is weak. A clone size is listed for some rows: how often the clone was seen (once, few, many), or a class if it is expanded.

-	TRBJ2-3	TRBV6-1	TRBD2	TGTGCCAGCAATGAATTACTAGCGGGGGCCACAGATACGCAGTATTTT	CASNELLAGATDTQYF
-	TRBJ2-1	TRBV5-1	TRBD2	TGCGCCAGCAGCGGGGCTTCTAGCGGACTCAATGAGCAGTTCTTC	CASSGASSGLNEQFF
-	TRBJ1-1	TRBV29-1	-	TGCAGCTCCTGGGAGGGGGTCGGGACTGAAGCTTTCTTT	CSSWEGVGTEAFF
once	TRBJ1-2	TRBV6-6	TRBD1	TGTGCCAGCAGTTCGGGACAGCTCTATGGCTACACCTTC	CASSSGQLYGYTF
-	TRBJ1-5	TRBV6-1	TRBD1	TGTGCCAGCAGTGAAGGGGGGACAGCTACCGCCCCAGGTGGGTTT	CASSEGGTATAPGGF
-	TRBJ2-1	TRBV27	-	TGTGCCAGCAGTTTATTAGGGGGGGGGAACAATGAGCAGTTCTTC	CASSLLGGGNNEQFF
-	TRBJ2-3	TRBV20-1	TRBD1	TGCAGTGCTCTCAGGGGGGATACGCAGTATTTT	CSALRGDTQYF
few	TRBJ1-5	TRBV30	-	TGTGCCTGGAGCGAGGGGATGGATCAGCCCCAGCATTTT	CAWSEGMDQPQHF
few	TRBJ1-5	TRBV28	TRBD1	TGTGCCAGCAGTTCGCCCTCGCAACAGGGGGCCCGACAGCCCCAGCATTTT	CASSSPSQQGARQPQHF
once	TRBJ1-1	TRBV7-9	-	TGTGCCAGCAGCTTAGTGAACACTGAAGCTTTCTTT	CASSLVNTEAFF
-	TRBJ1-4	TRBV4-3	TRBD1	TGCGCCAGCAGCCATCTCGGGACAGGGGGGAGTGAAAAACTGTTTTTT	CASSHLGTGGSEKLFF
-	TRBJ1-2	TRBV9	TRBD1	TGTGCCAGCAGCGTAGTTGGACAGGGCAATGGCTACACCTTC	CASSVVGQGNGYTF
-	TRBJ2-6	TRBV28	-	TGTGCCAGCGGCCCGACCGGGACATTGATCTCTGGGGCCAACGTCCTGACTTTC	CASGPTGTLISGANVLTF
-	TRBJ2-7	TRBV18	TRBD1	TGTGCCAGCTCACCCACAGGGGGCACCTACGAGCAGTACTTC	CASSPTGGTYEQYF
once	TRBJ2-5	TRBV19	TRBD2	TGTGCCAGTAGTACGCTTGGGACTACCCAAGAGACCCAGTACTTC	CASSTLGTTQETQYF
-	TRBJ2-7	TRBV7-9	-	TGTGCCAGCAGCTCCGACAGCCGAGCGGTCTACGAGCAGTACTTC	CASSSDSRAVYEQYF
-	TRBJ2-3	TRBV7-9	TRBD1	TGTGCCAGCAGCTCGGGACAGGGGGTTAGAGCAGATACGCAGTATTTT	CASSSGQGVRADTQYF
-	TRBJ1-2	TRBV7-6	TRBD1	TGTGCCAGCAGCCGGGACAGGAATACCGGCTACACCTTC	CASSRDRNTGYTF
few	TRBJ1-2	TRBV5-1	-	TGCGCCAGCAGCTTCTTGGGCGTGGGGCGGGGAGAGTTTGGCTACACCTTC	CASSFLGVGRGEFGYTF
-	TRBJ2-7	TRBV19	-	TGTGCCACCGTCCAGGGTGATGAGCAGTACTTC	CATVQGDEQYF
-	TRBJ1-4	TRBV30	-	TGTGCCTGGAGTGTTCAAGAGGAAAAACTGTTTTTT	CAWSVQEEKLFF
-	TRBJ2-5	TRBV7-2	TRBD1	TGTGCCAGCAGCTCCGGGACAGGGGTTCTAGAGACCCAGTACTTC	CASSSGTGVLETQYF
-	TRBJ2-5	TRBV30	-	TGTGCCTGGAGTGAAGACATGGGGGAGACCCAGTACTTC	CAWSEDMGETQYF
once	TRBJ2-7	TRBV19	TRBD2	TGTGCCAGTAGTATTGGACTAGCTTACGAGCAGTACTTC	CASSIGLAYEQYF
-	TRBJ1-3	TRBV6-5	-	TGTGCCAGCAAGACCGATTCCTCTGGAAACACCATATATTTT	CASKTDSSGNTIYF
-	TRBJ2-3	TRBV28	TRBD1	TGTGCCAGCAGTGCCGGGACAGTAACAGATACGCAGTATTTT	CASSAGTVTDTQYF
-	TRBJ2-1	TRBV6-1	TRBD2	TGTGCCAGCAGTGTCGGGGTAGCGGGAGTGTCCTACAATGAGCAGTTCTTC	CASSVGVAGVSYNEQFF
-	TRBJ2-7	TRBV2	-	TGTGCCAGCAGTGGCCCGGGACCCGAGCAGTACTTC	CASSGPGPEQYF
-	TRBJ2-7	TRBV2	-	TGTGCCAGCAGTGAAGCCTCTTTAAAGTACTTC	CASSEASLKYF
few	TRBJ2-1	TRBV11-2	TRBD2	TGTGCCAGCAGCCCCCGGCTAGCGGGAGATGATGAGCAGTTCTTC	CASSPRLAGDDEQFF
-	TRBJ2-7	TRBV4-3	TRBD1	TGCGCCAGCAGCCAAGGACAGGGGGACCTTAGCGAGCAGTACTTC	CASSQGQGDLSEQYF
-	TRBJ2-1	TRBV11-2	TRBD1	TGTGCCAGCAGCTTGGGGACAGGGGGCCTATACAATGAGCAGTTCTTC	CASSLGTGGLYNEQFF
-	TRBJ1-2	TRBV11-2	TRBD1	TGTGCCAGCAGCCCTAGGGCCGGACAGGGAGGTGGCTACACCTTC	CASSPRAGQGGGYTF
-	TRBJ2-5	TRBV7-2	TRBD2	TGTGCCAGCAGCTTAGGACTAGCGGGGGAGACCCAGTACTTC	CASSLGLAGETQYF
-	TRBJ1-2	TRBV7-2	-	TGTGCCAGCAGCTCACAGGGTCTGCGTGGCTACACCTTC	CASSSQGLRGYTF
-	TRBJ1-1	TRBV7-2	-	TGTGCCAGCAGCGCGGGACTCCAGAACACTGAAGCTTTCTTT	CASSAGLQNTEAFF
few	TRBJ2-7	TRBV28	-	TGTGCCAGCAGTTGGTCCTACGAGCAGTACTTC	CASSWSYEQYF
-	TRBJ2-3	TRBV5-6	-	TGTGCCAGCAGTTTTCCGGGCCATGTAGATACGCAGTATTTT	CASSFPGHVDTQYF
-	TRBJ1-1	TRBV5-1	-	TGCGCCAGCAGCTTCCTGGGTGGGGGGGCGAGGAACACTGAAGCTTTCTTT	CASSFLGGGARNTEAFF
-	TRBJ2-5	TRBV18	-	TGTGCCAGCTCAGATTTCGGGACAACCCAAGAGACCCAGTACTTC	CASSDFGTTQETQYF
-	TRBJ1-5	TRBV7-9	TRBD1	TGTGCCAGCAGCTTAGGGGGGGCGGCAGGGGGAGTCAATCAGCCCCAGCATTTT	CASSLGGAAGGVNQPQHF
-	TRBJ1-1	TRBV11-2	-	TGTGCCAGCAGGTGGGAGAATGTGAACACTGAAGCTTTCTTT	CASRWENVNTEAFF
-	TRBJ2-3	TRBV19	TRBD2	TGTGCCAGTAAAGCGCAGCGGGAGGGAACAGATACGCAGTATTTT	CASKAQREGTDTQYF
-	TRBJ2-1	TRBV5-1	-	TGCGCCAGCAGCCCAAGCGGGTTCGCGGGCAATGAGCAGTTCTTC	CASSPSGFAGNEQFF
-	TRBJ1-4	TRBV10-2	TRBD1	TGCGCCACTAGGGGACAGGGCGCAACTAATGAAAAACTGTTTTTT	CATRGQGATNEKLFF
-	TRBJ2-7	TRBV4-3	-	TGCGCCAGCAGCCAAGACTGGGGGGTCTACGAGCAGTACTTC	CASSQDWGVYEQYF
-	TRBJ2-7	TRBV19	TRBD1	TGTGCCAGTAGTAACACGGGACAGGGTATCCACGAGCAGTACTTC	CASSNTGQGIHEQYF
-	TRBJ2-7	TRBV7-9	-	TGTGCCAGCGAAGCCTCGCGGGAGCAGTACTTC	CASEASREQYF
-	TRBJ2-3	TRBV7-2	-	TGTGCCAGCAGCCCGAGGGTCCTCACAGATACGCAGTATTTT	CASSPRVLTDTQYF
-	TRBJ1-2	TRBV5-4	-	TGTGCCAGCAGCTTCCTTGGGGGGTTCGGTGGCTACACCTTC	CASSFLGGFGGYTF
-	TRBJ1-6	TRBV15	-	TGTGCCACCAGAAAAAGGGGCCCTAATTCACCCCTCCACTTT	CATRKRGPNSPLHF